One sample yielded the 22 T cell receptor beta chains listed below, sequenced in a study of OX40 agonist ivuxolimab in advanced cancers. Measured with immunoSEQ multiplex PCR; TCRdb has only the in-frame clones, and not every one. Of about 67,000 clones in the sample, roughly 84% were seen once. Material: CD4+ or CD8+ T cells sorted from blood, obtained in a trial of the OX40 agonist ivuxolimab. Receptor source: an adult with an advanced solid tumor such as melanoma, head and neck, liver or kidney cancer.

This clone was picked up one time. The rearrangement joins TRBV6-5 to TRBJ1-2, with 8 positions matching TRBD1. In germline, CDR1 is MNHEY, CDR2 SVGAGI. J lost 8 bases, V lost 4 bases, and 12 bases had no gene match. The CDR3 totals 15 residues. The CDR3: CASSFNRDRIQGYTF. CDR3 coding DNA: TGTGCCAGCAGTTTCAACAGGGACAGGATTCAAGGCTACACCTTC.

The DNA of the CDR3 is TGTGCCAGCAGCGTAGTTGGGACAGGAGGGTCTGAAGCTTTCTTT. Its protein product is CASSVVGTGGSEAFF. The V call is TRBV9, the J call TRBJ1-1; TRBD1 aligns across 8 bases. Germline values: CDR1 SGDLS, CDR2 YYNGEE. The CDR3 totals 15 residues. After removal of 0 bases from V and 6 bases from J, the junction contained 7 bases not matched to a gene.

The V and J genes are TRBV2 and TRBJ2-2, with a possible D match to TRBD2 (6 bases). Germline assignment: CDR1 SNHLY and CDR2 FYNNEI. There are 15 residues in the CDR3. Between the trimmed V and J ends, which lost 8 bases and 4 bases, there was a span of 17 bases. The CDR3 is CASAGTSFFTGELFF. The CDR3 DNA sequence: TGTGCCAGCGCCGGGACTTCTTTTTTCACCGGGGAGCTGTTTTTT.

The V gene is TRBV5-1, the J gene TRBJ1-3, with unresolved D. This CDR3 has 15 amino acids. The V end lost 0 bases, the J end lost 0 bases, and 7 bases lay between the germline ends. CDR1 SGHRS and CDR2 YFSETQ come from the germline V gene. The DNA for the CDR3 is TGCGCCAGCAGCTTGGAGGACCACTCTGGAAACACCATATATTTT. The encoded protein is CASSLEDHSGNTIYF.

The chain carries TRBV19 and TRBJ2-7; 9 bases fit TRBD1. CDR3 size: 14 residues. The V segment lost 7 bases and the J segment 3 bases; nucleotides outside the gene matches: 7. Germline V gene lookup returns CDR1 LNHDA and CDR2 SQIVND (reference sequence). This CDR3 is CASKGGQGGYEQYF. Written as DNA, the CDR3 is TGTGCCAGTAAAGGGGGACAGGGTGGCTACGAGCAGTACTTC. Combining the CDR3 with reference TRBV19 and TRBJ2-7 gives the whole variable domain DGGITQSPKYLFRKEGQNVTLSCEQNLNHDAMYWYRQDPGQGLRLIYYSQIVNDFQKGDIAEGYSVSREKKESFPLTVTSAQKNPTAFYLCASKGGQGGYEQYFGPGTRLTVT.

V gene TRBV4-2 combines with J gene TRBJ2-1, with 8 bases lining up with TRBD2. Per germline, CDR1 LGHNA and CDR2 YNFKEQ. With 0 bases clipped from V and 3 bases from J, the junction kept 7 bases outside the gene matches. This CDR3 has 17 residues. The CDR3 region has the DNA TGTGCCAGCAGCCAAGATCCCGTAGCGGGGAACTACAATGAGCAGTTCTTC. Its protein product is CASSQDPVAGNYNEQFF.

This chain joins TRBV18 and TRBJ1-3; D gene unclear. The CDR3 has 16 residues. Germline values: CDR1 KGHSH, CDR2 LQKENI. V lost 2 bases and J lost 0, with 11 bases in between. CDR3 nucleotides: TGTGCCAGCTCACCAAAAATGATGAGCTCTGGAAACACCATATATTTT. It is translated as CASSPKMMSSGNTIYF.

The rearrangement links TRBV10-3 to TRBJ2-7; TRBD1 is a possible D gene (6 bases). V was clipped by 4 bases and J by 5 bases, with 9 bases between them. Looked up from germline, CDR1 is ENHRY and CDR2 is SYGVKD. The CDR3 has 12 amino acids. The CDR3 DNA is TGTGCCATCAGTGGGGCAGGGGACGAGCAGTACTTC. It translates to CAISGAGDEQYF.

The chain carries TRBV5-4 and TRBJ1-2; D possibly corresponds to TRBD1 (6 bases). With 1 base removed from V and 4 bases from J, the gap between germline ends came to 11 bases. The CDR3 covers 14 residues. Germline CDR1 and CDR2: SGHNT and YYREEE (reference sequence). In DNA, the CDR3 is TGTGCCAGCAGCTTGCGGGGGCAAGTCTATGGCTACACCTTC. It specifies CASSLRGQVYGYTF.

The chain has TRBV2 and TRBJ2-1; D not resolved. The CDR3 totals 14 residues. Germline CDR1 and CDR2: SNHLY and FYNNEI. Deletions cut 8 bases from V and 4 bases from J, with 15 bases between. CDR3 sequence reads: CASGQPEGYNEQFF. CDR3 bases: TGTGCCAGCGGGCAGCCAGAAGGATACAATGAGCAGTTCTTC.

This chain links TRBV2 with TRBJ1-5, with 7 positions matching TRBD1. The trim removed 6 bases at V and 5 bases at J, leaving 7 bases unmatched. Germline V CDR1 and CDR2: SNHLY, FYNNEI. This CDR3 has 14 amino acids. CDR3 loop: CASRAGTADQPQHF. The CDR3 region has the DNA TGTGCCAGCAGGGCAGGGACAGCAGATCAGCCCCAGCATTTT.

This clone was picked up a small number of times. The chain joins TRBV7-2 to TRBJ2-7, with a possible D match to TRBD1 (6 bases). Per the germline V gene, CDR1 is SGHTA and CDR2 is FQGNSA. V dropped 6 bases and J dropped 0 bases, with 12 bases sitting between them. This CDR3 has 14 residues. This CDR3 reads CASRQGSSSYEQYF. The CDR3 DNA reads as TGTGCCAGCAGACAGGGATCAAGCTCCTACGAGCAGTACTTC.

This clone has more than one count but fewer than ten. The rearrangement uses TRBV29-1 and TRBJ1-5; D remains ambiguous. From germline, CDR1 is SQVTM and CDR2 ANQGSEA. The CDR3 sequence is 13 residues long. Trimming removed 4 bases at V and 0 bases at J, with 7 bases between. The CDR3 DNA reads TGCAGCGTTGGGGTGAATAGCAATCAGCCCCAGCATTTT. This gives the protein CSVGVNSNQPQHF.

Remarks on this clone: Other DNA variants within this sample encode the same CDR3. V and J are TRBV28 and TRBJ1-2, with D possibly TRBD1 on 5 matching bases. Per germline, CDR1 MDHEN and CDR2 SYDVKM. The CDR3 sequence is 14 residues long. V was shortened by 6 bases and J by 2 bases, with 13 bases between the two germline ends. The CDR3 DNA reads TGTGCCAGCAGGCCGACGGGACGGAACTATGGCTACACCTTC. Residues: CASRPTGRNYGYTF.

This rearrangement joins TRBV6-5 to TRBJ1-1, with D possibly being TRBD1 (6 bases). In germline, CDR1 is MNHEY, CDR2 SVGAGI. The CDR3 sequence is 14 residues long. V shed 6 bases and J shed 1 base, with 12 bases lying between them. CDR3 in amino acids: CASRRDMQNTEAFF. The DNA of the CDR3 is TGTGCCAGCAGAAGGGACATGCAGAACACTGAAGCTTTCTTT.

The chain is built from TRBV10-2 and TRBJ1-1; D gene ambiguous. There are 14 residues in the CDR3. V was shortened by 3 bases and J by 4 bases, with 12 bases between the two germline ends. Germline lookup yields CDR1 WSHSY and CDR2 SAAADI. The CDR3 DNA reads as TGCGCCAGCAGTGAAAATAGGGTGATCACTGAAGCTTTCTTT. It specifies CASSENRVITEAFF.

The chain uses TRBV7-6 and TRBJ1-6; D gene ambiguous. Germline values: CDR1 SGHVS, CDR2 FNYEAQ. The CDR3 contains 16 residues. The V and J ends lost 5 bases and 0 bases respectively, with 11 bases between them. The CDR3 DNA is TGTGCCAGCAGCGAGAGGGCAAGCTCCTATAATTCACCCCTCCACTTT. This translates into CASSERASSYNSPLHF.

This chain joins TRBV5-6 and TRBJ2-3; possibly TRBD1 for D (5 bases). CDR3 length: 13 amino acids. Looked up from germline, CDR1 is SGHDT and CDR2 is YYEEEE. The V end lost 4 bases, the J end lost 5 bases, and 11 bases lay between the germline ends. CDR3 sequence: CASSPTVLDTQYF. CDR3 DNA sequence: TGTGCCAGCAGCCCGACAGTGTTAGATACGCAGTATTTT. Together with reference TRBV5-6 and TRBJ2-3, the CDR3 gives the full variable domain: DAGVTQSPTHLIKTRGQQVTLRCSPKSGHDTVSWYQQALGQGPQFIFQYYEEEERQRGNFPDRFSGHQFPNYSSELNVNALLLGDSALYLCASSPTVLDTQYFGPGTRLTVL.

The chain is built from TRBV27 and TRBJ2-1; TRBD2 is a possible D gene (6 bases). The germline CDR1 and CDR2 sequences are MNHEY and SMNVEV (reference sequence). V dropped 8 bases and J dropped 4 bases, with 6 bases sitting between them. The CDR3 spans 11 residues. The CDR3 reads CASRGYNEQFF. CDR3 nucleotides: TGTGCCAGCCGGGGGTACAATGAGCAGTTCTTC.

This chain connects TRBV7-9 to TRBJ2-5; D may be TRBD1 or TRBD2 (5 bases each). Judging by the DNA end, TRBJ2-7 fits better; the J call may be wrong. This CDR3 comprises 14 residues. The V gene's germline CDR1 is SEHNR and CDR2 FQNEAQ (reference sequence). The CDR3, as DNA: TGTGCCAGCAGCCCCGAGGGGCTCGTTCCCGAGCAGTACTTC. Protein: CASSPEGLVPEQYF.

The chain joins TRBV5-1 to TRBJ1-2, with a tentative D call TRBD1 (5 bases). The CDR3 runs 13 residues. The germline CDR1 and CDR2 sequences are SGHRS and YFSETQ. V lost 0 bases and J 8 bases, leaving 11 bases between the germline ends. The CDR3 DNA reads TGCGCCAGCAGCTTGGCCCTGGGGGAGGGCTACACCTTC. The encoded protein is CASSLALGEGYTF.

In its sample, this clone was seen once. The chain is built from TRBV7-9 and TRBJ2-7; TRBD2 agrees at 14 bases. The CDR3 covers 19 residues. J lost 0 bases, V lost 5 bases, and 12 bases had no gene match. The V gene's germline CDR1 is SEHNR and CDR2 FQNEAQ (reference sequence). CDR3 nucleotide sequence: TGTGCCAGCAGCCCCCACCGAACCGGGACTAGCGGGAGCTCCTACGAGCAGTACTTC. This gives the protein CASSPHRTGTSGSSYEQYF.